One T cell receptor (beta chain) is described in this entry. Antigen unknown. This table comes from immunoSEQ multiplex PCR, and its TCRdb copy is limited to in-frame clones, with some not included. The sample records roughly 50,000 clones, roughly 88% being singletons. The entry originates in a study of OX40 agonist ivuxolimab in advanced cancers. Study at large: Every 2 weeks, patients received ivuxolimab intravenously, dosed at 0.01 to 10 mg/kg. Partial responses, seen in three patients, involved one hepatocellular carcinoma and two cutaneous melanomas. Of the participants, over 30% had some prior anti-PD-1, anti-PD-L1 or anti-CTLA-4 therapy, which was allowed. Study-wide findings and caveats: Relative to CD4+ cells, CD8+ T cells on average had more expanded clones.

V lost 4 bases and J lost 5, with 17 bases in between. This CDR3 has 15 amino acids. Germline V gene lookup returns CDR1 MNHNS and CDR2 SASEGT. The material was CD4+ or CD8+ T cells sorted from blood, obtained in a trial of the OX40 agonist ivuxolimab. This receptor was identified in an adult with an advanced solid tumor such as melanoma, head and neck, liver or kidney cancer. This chain uses TRBV6-1 with TRBJ1-1; D is possibly TRBD1 (6 bases). The CDR3 nucleotides are TGTGCCAGCAGTGCTACAGGGCCAACTTTTACTGAAGCTTTCTTT. It specifies CASSATGPTFTEAFF.